The 18 T cell receptor beta chains in this list originate from one sample, sequenced in a study of metastatic and nonmetastatic thyroid tumors. TCRdb recomputed clones from the PCR reads via MiXCR. Of about 17,000 clones listed, roughly 27% are singletons. Prior to thyroid surgery, none of the patients had received any treatment. The sample consisted of tumor tissue. The origin of the receptors is a male donor with papillary thyroid cancer or a benign thyroid nodule (not recorded which). Some clones in this sample may be carry-over from other donors' samples.

The chain joins TRBV20-1 to TRBJ2-1; 8 bases match TRBD2. V trimming: 3 bases; J trimming: 10 bases; junction bases outside the gene matches: 14. Germline V gene data show CDR1 as DFQATT and CDR2 as SNEGSKA (reference sequence). The CDR3 spans 15 residues. The CDR3 DNA reads as TGCAGTGCTAGCTCCCCTGGACTAGCATCAGAGGAGCAGTTCTTC. This gives the protein CSASSPGLASEEQFF.

In its sample, this clone ranks as medium-sized. The chain has TRBV19 and TRBJ1-2, with D maybe TRBD1 (5 bases). The CDR3 has 13 residues. Per the germline V gene, CDR1 is LNHDA and CDR2 is SQIVND (reference sequence). The V and J ends lost 1 base and 6 bases respectively, with 9 bases between them. Written as DNA, the CDR3 is TGTGCCAGTAGTATAGCATGGGGGGATGGCTACACCTTC. Its translation: CASSIAWGDGYTF.

The chain links TRBV5-1 to TRBJ1-2; 9 nucleotides align to TRBD1. The CDR3 loop spans 16 amino acids. Unmatched junction bases numbered 16, after V lost 3 bases and J lost 10 bases. Looked up from germline, CDR1 is SGHRS and CDR2 is YFSETQ. CDR3 region: CASSYDTTGQGNDYTF. DNA of the CDR3: TGCGCCAGCAGCTATGATACTACGGGACAGGGAAATGACTACACCTTC.

The V call is TRBV6-2 or TRBV6-3, the J call TRBJ2-2; D remains ambiguous. This CDR3 has 19 amino acids. The germline V gene has CDR1 MNHEY and CDR2 SVGEGT. Deletions cut 5 bases from V and 1 base from J, with 23 bases between. CDR3 in DNA: TGTGCCAGCAGTACTTGGTACTTCCAGCCTAATTGGAACACCGGGGAGCTGTTTTTT. Translation gives CASSTWYFQPNWNTGELFF.

The chain employs TRBV11-2 and TRBJ2-7, with D maybe TRBD2 (6 bases). V gave up 5 bases and J gave up 4 bases, with 21 bases separating them. Germline V gene sequence: CDR1 SGHAT, CDR2 FQNNGV. The CDR3 extends over 16 amino acids. For the CDR3, the DNA is TGTGCCAGCAGCCCATGGGAACCGGGACTTCGTTACGAGCAGTACTTC. It yields the protein CASSPWEPGLRYEQYF.

In regard to this clone: This may be a read error: a much more frequent sequence differs by one nucleotide. The CDR3 sequence is CASRRTSGETQYF. In DNA form, the CDR3 reads TGTGCCAGCAGACGGACTAGCGGGGAGACCCAGTACTTC. V is TRBV2 and J is TRBJ2-5, with 11 bases identical to TRBD2. The ends lost 6 bases at V and 5 bases at J; junction bases unmatched: 2. Germline V gene lookup returns CDR1 SNHLY and CDR2 FYNNEI. The CDR3 contains 13 residues.

The chain is built from TRBV6-1 and TRBJ2-3; D remains ambiguous. The V end was cut by 2 bases, the J end by 2 bases, with 8 bases between. The CDR3 is made up of 14 amino acids. Germline CDR1 and CDR2: MNHNS and SASEGT. DNA for the CDR3: TGTGCCAGCAGTGAACCGTCAGCCACAGATACGCAGTATTTT. Its translation is CASSEPSATDTQYF.

The table lists this clone with many counts. The chain has TRBV20-1 and TRBJ2-1, with 10 positions matching TRBD2. V shed 0 bases and J 4 bases; nucleotides not matched to a gene: 18. The CDR3 is 20 residues long. Per the germline V gene, CDR1 is DFQATT and CDR2 is SNEGSKA (reference sequence). This chain's CDR3 is CSARDPLAGLGGMSYNEQFF. CDR3 DNA: TGCAGTGCTAGAGATCCACTAGCGGGACTAGGAGGAATGAGTTACAATGAGCAGTTCTTC.

V gene TRBV7-9 combines with J gene TRBJ2-7; 7 nucleotides align to TRBD2. From germline, CDR1 is SEHNR and CDR2 FQNEAQ (reference sequence). The CDR3 spans 13 residues. V was pared by 3 bases and J by 3 bases, with 2 bases of the junction left unmatched. The CDR3 region is CASSLWEGYEQYF. The CDR3 DNA follows: TGTGCCAGCAGCTTGTGGGAGGGCTACGAGCAGTACTTC.

As for this clone: A read error may produce the germline difference seen at one junction end. This chain connects TRBV9 to TRBJ1-4, with D possibly being TRBD1 (5 bases). Germline CDR1 SGDLS, CDR2 YYNGEE. This CDR3 contains 15 residues. The chain's CDR3 is CASSVRQGPNDKLFF. The CDR3 bases are TGTGCCAGCAGCGTGAGGCAGGGCCCTAATGATAAACTGTTTTTT.

The genes are TRBV20-1 and TRBJ2-1; D gene unclear. The CDR3 totals 11 residues. Between the trimmed V and J ends, which lost 6 bases and 11 bases, there was a span of 14 bases. Germline loops: CDR1 DFQATT, CDR2 SNEGSKA (reference sequence). Here the CDR3 DNA reads TGCAGTGCCCCCCTCGCTTCGCAGCAGTTCTTC. It encodes CSAPLASQQFF.

In this sample, this clone turned up many times. It may be a read error: a sequence one base away is much more abundant. The chain is built from TRBV7-2 and TRBJ1-6, with D uncertain. The CDR3 loop spans 12 amino acids. Germline V gives CDR1 SGHTA, CDR2 FQGNSA. The CDR3 here is CASTLRNSPLYF. The CDR3 DNA reads as TGTGCCAGCACCCTCAGAAATTCACCCCTCTACTTT.

The rearrangement uses TRBV10-1 and TRBJ2-2; TRBD2 matches 9 bases. The CDR3 spans 15 residues. V was pared by 8 bases and J by 0 bases, with 4 bases of the junction left unmatched. CDR1 is WNHNN and CDR2 is SYGVQD in the germline V gene (reference sequence). In nucleotides, the CDR3 is TGCGCCAGCCCTAGCGGGATCGCGAACACCGGGGAGCTGTTTTTT. It codes for CASPSGIANTGELFF.

This clone is medium-sized in the sample. The chain carries TRBV27 and TRBJ2-7; 10 bases line up with TRBD2. Germline trimming cut 6 bases from V and 2 bases from J; bases unmatched to any gene: 10. The CDR3 length is 16 residues. In germline, CDR1 is MNHEY, CDR2 SMNVEV (reference sequence). In DNA, the CDR3 is TGTGCCAGCAGATCGATAGCGGGGGGTGGAACCTACGAGCAGTACTTC. Its protein product is CASRSIAGGGTYEQYF.

A few counts support this clone. The J gene is TRBJ1-2, the V gene TRBV30, with D uncertain. Germline V gives CDR1 GTSNPN, CDR2 SVGIG (reference sequence). The length of the CDR3 is 13 residues. The germline V and J ends were trimmed by 4 bases and 5 bases, with 14 bases remaining between them. CDR3 DNA sequence: TGTGCCTGGACCCTGGATAGACGGTATGGCTACACCTTC. Amino acids: CAWTLDRRYGYTF.

This clone occurred a few times. The chain couples TRBV6-4 to TRBJ2-7, with D possibly TRBD2 on 5 matching bases. This CDR3 comprises 13 residues. Germline CDR1 and CDR2: MRHNA and SNTAGT. V lost 10 bases and J lost 2, with 15 bases in between. The CDR3 spells CATGGGWAYEQYV. The CDR3, as DNA: TGTGCCACGGGCGGAGGTTGGGCCTACGAGCAGTACGTC.

The CDR3 is CASSHSGRDSTQYF. Written as DNA, the CDR3 is TGTGCCAGCAGTCATAGCGGGAGGGACTCTACGCAGTATTTT. This sequence joins TRBV2 and TRBJ2-3, with TRBD2 matching 11 bases. The V segment lost 5 bases and the J segment 8 bases; nucleotides outside the gene matches: 6. Germline CDR1 SNHLY, CDR2 FYNNEI. CDR3 size: 14 residues.

This clone is judged large. The gene calls are TRBV6-9 and TRBJ2-2, with 12 bases aligning to TRBD2. The CDR3 is made up of 18 amino acids. Germline values: CDR1 MNHGY, CDR2 SVAAGI. With 5 bases clipped from V and 4 bases from J, the junction kept 11 bases outside the gene matches. The CDR3 spells CASSRTSGKLRVTGELFF. Here the CDR3 DNA reads TGTGCCAGCAGTAGGACTAGCGGGAAACTTCGCGTCACCGGGGAGCTGTTTTTT.